The present entry profiles one TCR beta chain with its context. The data originate from a study of blood T cell repertoires in COVID-19. Study at large: The cDNA or gDNA used as material had been derived from T cells, B-cell-depleted T cells, or PBMCs.

With 3 bases removed from V and 4 bases from J, the gap between germline ends came to 9 bases. CDR1 and CDR2 (germline): LNHDA, SQIVND (reference sequence). This CDR3 region has 13 residues. Using immunoSEQ multiplex PCR, the repertoire was profiled, and TCRdb retains in-frame clones only, with some absent. The sample includes about 250,000 clones, approximately 88% seen only once; the top ten take around 0.8%. The receptor's source is a woman in her twenties or thirties with acute or convalescent COVID-19. The V and J genes are TRBV19 and TRBJ2-5; D perhaps matches TRBD2 (6 bases). Material for sequencing was peripheral blood. CDR3 in amino acids: CASSILGGETQYF. The DNA of the CDR3 is TGTGCCAGTAGTATCTTGGGGGGAGAGACCCAGTACTTC.